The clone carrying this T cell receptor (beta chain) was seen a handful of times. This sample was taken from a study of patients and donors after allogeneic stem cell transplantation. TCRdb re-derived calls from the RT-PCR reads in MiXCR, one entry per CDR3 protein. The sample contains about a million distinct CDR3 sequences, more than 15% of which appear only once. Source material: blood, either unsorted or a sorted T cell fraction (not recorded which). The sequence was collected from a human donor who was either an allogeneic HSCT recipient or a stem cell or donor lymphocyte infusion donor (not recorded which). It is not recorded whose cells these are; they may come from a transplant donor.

CDR3 residues: CASSKTGEDGYTF. CDR3 bases: TGTGCCAGCAGCAAAACAGGGGAGGATGGCTACACCTTC. The chain links TRBV7-2 to TRBJ1-2, with 7 bases that match TRBD1. This CDR3 comprises 13 residues. The V gene end was trimmed by 5 bases and the J gene end by 6 bases; junction bases not matched to a gene: 6. Per germline, CDR1 SGHTA and CDR2 FQGNSA.